Below, 31 T cell receptor beta chains from the same sample are listed, as sequenced in a study of shared clonotypes between healthy human individuals. Assay: immunoSEQ multiplex PCR; the TCRdb copy retains only in-frame clones and omits some. The table records some 2 million clones, less than 95% of them present only once. Naivety among CD8 cells was defined by CD45RO negativity and positive CCR7 selection, thereby excluding terminally differentiated effector memory CD45RA+ cells. Sequenced sample: naive CD8+ T cells sorted from blood. All receptors derive from a man between 18 and 35 years old in good health.

The rearrangement joins TRBV9 to TRBJ1-2; D is unresolved. The CDR3 is 13 amino acids. Germline CDR1 SGDLS, CDR2 YYNGEE. V gave up 0 bases and J gave up 6 bases, with 9 bases separating them. Written as DNA, the CDR3 is TGTGCCAGCAGCGTAGCGAACAGAGATGGCTACACCTTC. It yields the protein CASSVANRDGYTF.

The chain joins TRBV19 to TRBJ2-2; TRBD2 might be the D (6 bases). CDR3 length: 11 amino acids. Deletions cut 8 bases from V and 7 bases from J, with 8 bases between. Germline-derived CDR1 and CDR2 are LNHDA and SQIVND (reference sequence). This CDR3 reads CASREYGELFF. CDR3 coding DNA: TGTGCCAGTCGGGAGTACGGGGAGCTGTTTTTT.

This clone came up once. V gene TRBV2 combines with J gene TRBJ1-5; D not certain. The CDR3 totals 11 residues. The V gene's germline CDR1 is SNHLY and CDR2 FYNNEI. Trimming took 9 bases from V and 4 from J, leaving 7 bases between them. CDR3 bases: TGTGCCAGTGGGATGAATCAGCCCCAGCATTTT. Its protein product is CASGMNQPQHF.

This clone was observed a single time. The chain recombines TRBV5-6 with TRBJ2-7, with a tentative D call TRBD1 (6 bases). CDR3 length: 15 residues. V lost 0 bases and J 3 bases, leaving 13 bases between the germline ends. Per germline, CDR1 SGHDT and CDR2 YYEEEE. CDR3 bases: TGTGCCAGCAGCTTGGGTGGGACATCTTACTACGAGCAGTACTTC. Translated, it gives CASSLGGTSYYEQYF.

This chain joins TRBV4-1 and TRBJ1-1; D perhaps matches TRBD1 (6 bases). Trimming removed 5 bases at V and 7 bases at J, with 14 bases between. Germline CDR1 and CDR2: MGHRA and YSYEKL. CDR3 length: 13 amino acids. The CDR3 DNA follows: TGCGCCAGCAGCTCGGGGGCGTTCAATGAAGCTTTCTTT. Translated: CASSSGAFNEAFF.

The chain employs TRBV5-5 and TRBJ2-2; no firm D call. Trimming pared 3 bases from V and 0 bases from J, leaving 9 bases between. Germline V gene data show CDR1 as SGHKS and CDR2 as YYEKEE (reference sequence). This CDR3 has 15 amino acids. Written as DNA, the CDR3 is TGTGCCAGCAGCTCGCCATCAGCGAACACCGGGGAGCTGTTTTTT. Translated: CASSSPSANTGELFF.

The V gene is TRBV2, the J gene TRBJ1-2; D unclear. The CDR3 is 13 amino acids. The V and J ends lost 6 bases and 4 bases respectively, with 12 bases between them. Germline CDR1 is SNHLY and CDR2 is FYNNEI. CDR3 amino acids: CASRTGEGYGYTF. In nucleotides, the CDR3 is TGTGCCAGCAGGACGGGAGAGGGCTATGGCTACACCTTC.

The chain carries TRBV30 and TRBJ2-5; D is unclear. The CDR3 has 13 residues. From germline, CDR1 is GTSNPN and CDR2 SVGIG (reference sequence). V dropped 1 base and J dropped 2 bases, with 8 bases sitting between them. CDR3 nucleotides: TGTGCCTGGAGTGAGACACGTCAAGAGACCCAGTACTTC. This encodes CAWSETRQETQYF.

Notes on this clone: Other DNA sequences within the sample encode an identical CDR3. V usage is TRBV5-4 and J usage is TRBJ2-7, with TRBD2 matching 10 bases. With 1 base clipped from V and 2 bases from J, the junction kept 0 bases outside the gene matches. From germline, CDR1 is SGHNT and CDR2 YYREEE (reference sequence). The CDR3 has 14 amino acids. The CDR3 here is CASSLTSGTYEQYF. Here the CDR3 DNA reads TGTGCCAGCAGCTTGACTAGCGGGACCTACGAGCAGTACTTC.

V usage is TRBV27 and J usage is TRBJ2-2, with D unresolved. In germline, CDR1 is MNHEY, CDR2 SMNVEV (reference sequence). The CDR3 spans 16 residues. V was clipped by 6 bases and J by 1 base, with 15 bases between them. In DNA, the CDR3 is TGTGCCAGCAGCCAAGGGCGACACCGGAACACCGGGGAGCTGTTTTTT. Its protein is CASSQGRHRNTGELFF.

The J gene is TRBJ2-1, the V gene TRBV9; D uncertain. The length of the CDR3 is 15 residues. Germline lookup yields CDR1 SGDLS and CDR2 YYNGEE. V was shortened by 4 bases and J by 0 bases, with 11 bases between the two germline ends. The CDR3: CASSLSISSYNEQFF. DNA of the CDR3: TGTGCCAGCAGCCTTAGCATTTCCTCCTACAATGAGCAGTTCTTC.

This chain connects TRBV6-5 to TRBJ1-2; 9 bases align to TRBD1. V shed 8 bases, J shed 4 bases, and the junction held 8 bases outside the gene matches. The V gene's germline CDR1 is MNHEY and CDR2 SVGAGI. This CDR3 has 14 residues. CDR3 region: CASGPMTGGYGYTF. For the CDR3, the DNA is TGTGCCAGCGGACCAATGACAGGGGGCTATGGCTACACCTTC.

The rearrangement links TRBV14 to TRBJ2-4; 9 bases map to TRBD1. There are 15 residues in the CDR3. V was pared by 3 bases and J by 8 bases, with 8 bases of the junction left unmatched. Germline assignment: CDR1 SGHDN and CDR2 FVKESK. The chain's CDR3 is CASSQPGQGLDIQYF. CDR3 nucleotides: TGTGCCAGCAGCCAGCCGGGACAGGGTTTGGACATTCAGTACTTC.

A word on this clone: Possible read error: a much larger clone is one base away. Different DNA sequences within this sample yield the same CDR3. V usage is TRBV7-8 and J usage is TRBJ2-7; no definite D call. The CDR3 is made up of 12 amino acids. Germline CDR1 and CDR2: SGHVS and FQNEAQ. Trimming shortened V by 1 base and J by 3 bases, and 4 bases separated the two germline ends. CDR3 nucleotides: TGTGCCAGCAGCTTAGTGGGCTACGAGCAGTACTTC. This sequence encodes CASSLVGYEQYF. The full variable domain, rest sourced from reference TRBV7-8 and TRBJ2-7, is GAGVSQSPRYKVAKRGQDVALRCDPISGHVSLFWYQQALGQGPEFLTYFQNEAQLDKSGLPSDRFFAERPEGSVSTLKIQRTQQEDSAVYLCASSLVGYEQYFGPGTRLTVT.

The rearrangement joins TRBV6-5 to TRBJ2-7; possible D gene TRBD1, 7 bases. V was pared by 2 bases and J by 4 bases, with 15 bases between. Germline CDR1 reads MNHEY; CDR2 reads SVGAGI. CDR3 length: 15 amino acids. Written as DNA, the CDR3 is TGTGCCAGCAGTTACACTGAGGGGGCGGGGTACGAGCAGTACTTC. This sequence encodes CASSYTEGAGYEQYF.

The chain uses TRBV7-6 and TRBJ2-3, with TRBD1 matching 11 bases. CDR3 length: 13 amino acids. From germline, CDR1 is SGHVS and CDR2 FNYEAQ. The V gene end was trimmed by 8 bases and the J gene end by 4 bases; junction bases not matched to a gene: 2. The CDR3 region is CASQGQGADTQYF. In DNA, the CDR3 is TGTGCCAGCCAGGGACAGGGGGCAGATACGCAGTATTTT. The full variable domain, with the rest looked up from reference TRBV7-6 and TRBJ2-3, is GAGVSQSPRYKVTKRGQDVALRCDPISGHVSLYWYRQALGQGPEFLTYFNYEAQQDKSGLPNDRFSAERPEGSISTLTIQRTEQRDSAMYRCASQGQGADTQYFGPGTRLTVL.

DNA of the CDR3: TGTGCCAGCACCCCCGGCGGCGGACATACAGATACGCAGTATTTT. Translating it yields CASTPGGGHTDTQYF. This chain uses TRBV9 with TRBJ2-3, with D tentatively TRBD1 (5 bases). This CDR3 is built from 15 residues. The germline CDR1 and CDR2 sequences are SGDLS and YYNGEE. The V gene lost 6 bases and the J gene lost 3 bases, with 17 bases spanning the gap.

This clone was picked up one time. The chain has TRBV2 and TRBJ1-5, with 9 bases lining up with TRBD1. V lost 7 bases and J lost 7; bases outside the gene matches: 8. The CDR3 covers 14 residues. CDR1 SNHLY and CDR2 FYNNEI come from the germline V gene. CDR3 in DNA: TGTGCCAGCACCGTGGACAGGGGCGGGCAGCCCCAGCATTTT. Translated, it gives CASTVDRGGQPQHF.

V is TRBV28 and J is TRBJ1-5; the D is unclear. Germline values: CDR1 MDHEN, CDR2 SYDVKM. V lost 3 bases to trimming and J lost 9 bases, with 21 bases between them. This CDR3 is 16 amino acids long. CDR3 sequence: CASSLAGSTVPAPQHF. The CDR3 nucleotides read TGTGCCAGCAGTTTGGCGGGGTCAACCGTCCCGGCGCCCCAGCATTTT.

The chain couples TRBV11-2 to TRBJ1-6; TRBD1 might be the D (5 bases). The V and J ends lost 0 bases and 4 bases respectively, with 22 bases between them. CDR1 and CDR2 (germline): SGHAT, FQNNGV. CDR3 size: 20 residues. For the CDR3, the DNA is TGTGCCAGCAGCTTAGATCTAAATTCGACAGAAACCTTGTATAATTCACCCCTCCACTTT. Translating it yields CASSLDLNSTETLYNSPLHF. The full variable domain, with the rest looked up from reference TRBV11-2 and TRBJ1-6, is EAGVAQSPRYKIIEKRQSVAFWCNPISGHATLYWYQQILGQGPKLLIQFQNNGVVDDSQLPKDRFSAERLKGVDSTLKIQPAKLEDSAVYLCASSLDLNSTETLYNSPLHFGNGTRLTVT.

This sequence joins TRBV6-5 and TRBJ2-7, with D tentatively TRBD1 or TRBD2 (5 bases each). Germline V gives CDR1 MNHEY, CDR2 SVGAGI. Between the trimmed V and J ends, which lost 0 bases and 4 bases, there was a span of 13 bases. This CDR3 comprises 15 residues. The CDR3 here is CASSYSDTPGYEQYF. CDR3 coding DNA: TGTGCCAGCAGTTACTCGGACACCCCGGGGTACGAGCAGTACTTC.

The chain combines TRBV5-1 with TRBJ2-3; D is possibly TRBD1 (6 bases). The germline V and J ends were trimmed by 5 bases and 2 bases, with 12 bases remaining between them. CDR3 length: 14 residues. Per germline, CDR1 SGHRS and CDR2 YFSETQ. Here the CDR3 reads CASRRTGPTDTQYF. For the CDR3, the DNA is TGCGCCAGCAGACGAACAGGGCCCACAGATACGCAGTATTTT.

This chain uses TRBV18 with TRBJ2-2, with D maybe TRBD1 (5 bases). Trimming took off 4 bases at V and 5 bases at J, with 11 bases between the two ends. The CDR3 totals 14 residues. Germline-derived CDR1 and CDR2 are KGHSH and LQKENI. The CDR3 DNA reads as TGTGCCAGCTCACTGACAGAATCGACCGGGGAGCTGTTTTTT. Translating it yields CASSLTESTGELFF.

J is TRBJ2-7 and V is TRBV27; D may match TRBD1 or TRBD2 (5 bases each). This CDR3 region has 15 residues. V was cut by 2 bases and J by 0 bases, with 11 bases left in between. Germline CDR1 is MNHEY and CDR2 is SMNVEV (reference sequence). CDR3 sequence reads: CASSLVLGDSYEQYF. CDR3 DNA sequence: TGTGCCAGCAGTTTAGTGCTGGGGGACTCCTACGAGCAGTACTTC.

This chain connects TRBV29-1 to TRBJ2-7; TRBD1 aligns across 10 bases. Looked up from germline, CDR1 is SQVTM and CDR2 is ANQGSEA. With 2 bases clipped from V and 7 bases from J, the junction kept 11 bases outside the gene matches. The CDR3 runs 15 residues. CDR3 sequence reads: CSVEYGTGAPSEQYF. The CDR3 DNA reads TGCAGCGTTGAATATGGGACAGGGGCTCCTAGTGAGCAGTACTTC.

In DNA, the CDR3 is TGTGCCAGCAGCTTAGTTGTGGTGGCTTTTAGCGGGACCTACGAGCAGTACTTC. As protein: CASSLVVVAFSGTYEQYF. The chain recombines TRBV7-2 with TRBJ2-7; 8 bases are a match to TRBD2. The CDR3 is 18 residues long. V lost 1 base, J lost 2 bases, and 13 bases stayed unmatched. CDR1 is SGHTA and CDR2 is FQGNSA in the germline V gene. Filled out from reference TRBV7-2 and TRBJ2-7, the complete variable domain reads GAGVSQSPSNKVTEKGKDVELRCDPISGHTALYWYRQSLGQGLEFLIYFQGNSAPDKSGLPSDRFSAERTGGSVSTLTIQRTQQEDSAVYLCASSLVVVAFSGTYEQYFGPGTRLTVT.

The chain is built from TRBV28 and TRBJ1-1; D not resolved. The V end lost 2 bases, the J end lost 1 base, and 14 bases lay between the germline ends. The CDR3 consists of 16 residues. Germline loops: CDR1 MDHEN, CDR2 SYDVKM. The CDR3 DNA reads as TGTGCCAGCAGTTTAGTCCGGGAGTGGGGGAACACTGAAGCTTTCTTT. It encodes CASSLVREWGNTEAFF. The variable domain in full, with the rest retrieved from reference TRBV28 and TRBJ1-1, is DVKVTQSSRYLVKRTGEKVFLECVQDMDHENMFWYRQDPGLGLRLIYFSYDVKMKEKGDIPEGYSVSREKKERFSLILESASTNQTSMYLCASSLVREWGNTEAFFGQGTRLTVV.

The genes are TRBV25-1 and TRBJ1-1, with 8 bases identical to TRBD1. V gave up 2 bases and J gave up 1 base; unmatched junction bases: 3. Looked up from germline, CDR1 is MGHDK and CDR2 is SYGVNS. The CDR3 is made up of 15 amino acids. The CDR3, as DNA: TGTGCCAGCAGTGAAGGCGGGACAGGGAACACTGAAGCTTTCTTT. Protein product: CASSEGGTGNTEAFF.

The sample holds one count of this clone. This rearrangement joins TRBV30 to TRBJ2-2, with D unresolved. Trimming removed 0 bases at V and 7 bases at J, with 15 bases between. Germline assignment: CDR1 GTSNPN and CDR2 SVGIG (reference sequence). The CDR3 is made up of 15 amino acids. CDR3 in amino acids: CAWSVLNRRDGELFF. The CDR3 nucleotides read TGTGCCTGGAGTGTACTAAACCGTCGTGACGGGGAGCTGTTTTTT.

The J gene is TRBJ1-5, the V gene TRBV28; 7 bases match TRBD1. J was trimmed by 5 bases and V by 2 bases; bases with no gene match: 9. This CDR3 contains 16 residues. Germline V gives CDR1 MDHEN, CDR2 SYDVKM. The DNA of the CDR3 is TGTGCCAGCAGTTTAACCCTGGGACAGTCCTATCAGCCCCAGCATTTT. Translating it yields CASSLTLGQSYQPQHF.

This clone was counted once. The V and J genes are TRBV2 and TRBJ2-1, with TRBD2 matching 15 bases. From germline, CDR1 is SNHLY and CDR2 FYNNEI. Losses at the gene ends were 8 bases for V and 6 bases for J; bases not matched to a gene: 5. The CDR3 is 15 amino acids. In nucleotides, the CDR3 is TGTGCCAGCCCTGGGACTAGCGGGGGGCGCAATGAGCAGTTCTTC. It codes for CASPGTSGGRNEQFF.